Presented here are 27 T cell receptor beta chains from one specimen sequenced in a study of blood T cell repertoires in COVID-19. Sequencing was performed with immunoSEQ multiplex PCR; in TCRdb, only in-frame clones are kept and a portion is missing. The sample lists just under 300,000 clones, around 87% occurring once. Sequenced: peripheral blood. Receptors were obtained from a man in his sixties or seventies with acute or convalescent COVID-19.

V gene TRBV7-9 combines with J gene TRBJ2-1; 7 nucleotides match TRBD1. CDR1 is SEHNR, CDR2 FQNEAQ, per germline (reference sequence). V lost 5 bases and J lost 4; bases outside the gene matches: 5. This CDR3 is built from 14 residues. The CDR3 sequence: CASSPGTDYNEQFF. The CDR3 nucleotides read TGTGCCAGCAGCCCCGGGACAGATTACAATGAGCAGTTCTTC.

The V call is TRBV9, the J call TRBJ2-5; 9 bases fit TRBD2. Trimming removed 2 bases from V and 5 bases from J; junction bases left unmatched: 10. The CDR3 contains 16 residues. Per germline, CDR1 SGDLS and CDR2 YYNGEE. CDR3 amino acids: CASSVEPSGRMETQYF. As DNA, the CDR3 is TGTGCCAGCAGCGTGGAACCCAGCGGGAGGATGGAGACCCAGTACTTC.

This chain uses TRBV9 with TRBJ2-5, with 9 bases that match TRBD2. The CDR3 has 17 residues. Looked up from germline, CDR1 is SGDLS and CDR2 is YYNGEE. Germline trimming cut 4 bases from V and 1 base from J; bases unmatched to any gene: 11. CDR3 protein: CASSPGGASGAQETQYF. The CDR3 DNA sequence: TGTGCCAGCAGCCCCGGGGGGGCTAGCGGGGCCCAAGAGACCCAGTACTTC.

This chain links TRBV7-9 with TRBJ2-3; 9 nucleotides line up with TRBD2. Looked up from germline, CDR1 is SEHNR and CDR2 is FQNEAQ (reference sequence). The CDR3 runs to 17 residues. Trimming cost V 5 bases and J 5 bases; bases outside gene matches: 14. The CDR3, as DNA: TGTGCCAGCAGCCCTCAGAGGCGGGGGGGCAAGGTAGATACGCAGTATTTT. Translating gives CASSPQRRGGKVDTQYF.

This chain connects TRBV4-2 to TRBJ2-3, with D perhaps TRBD2 (6 bases). Germline CDR1 LGHNA, CDR2 YNFKEQ. Trimming cost V 0 bases and J 4 bases, with 14 bases left between them. The CDR3 loop spans 16 amino acids. The CDR3 DNA reads TGTGCCAGCAGCCAAGATAGACTAGTAGTGCCAGATACGCAGTATTTT. Translation: CASSQDRLVVPDTQYF.

This chain connects TRBV10-2 to TRBJ2-7; D might be TRBD2 (6 bases). V was cut by 8 bases and J by 6 bases, with 20 bases left in between. In germline, CDR1 is WSHSY, CDR2 SAAADI. This CDR3 comprises 14 residues. The CDR3 region is CASGRVGSRFEQYF. CDR3 DNA sequence: TGCGCCAGCGGTCGGGTCGGGAGTAGGTTCGAGCAGTACTTC.

This chain joins TRBV24-1 and TRBJ2-5; D perhaps matches TRBD1 (6 bases). Between the trimmed V and J ends, which lost 4 bases and 1 base, there was a span of 12 bases. The CDR3 is 15 residues long. CDR1 and CDR2 (germline): KGHDR, SFDVKD. The CDR3 loop is CATSDSGTSQETQYF. CDR3 in DNA: TGTGCCACCAGTGACTCCGGGACATCCCAAGAGACCCAGTACTTC.

This chain connects TRBV6-6 to TRBJ2-1; the match to TRBD1 covers 8 bases. The CDR3 runs 15 residues. Germline lookup yields CDR1 MNHNY and CDR2 SVGAGI (reference sequence). The V and J ends lost 5 bases and 2 bases, in that order; junction bases with no gene match: 5. CDR3 sequence: CASSIPTGAYNEQFF. The CDR3, as DNA: TGTGCCAGCAGTATTCCGACAGGGGCCTACAATGAGCAGTTCTTC.

V is TRBV28 and J is TRBJ1-1, with D hard to call. This CDR3 is 12 amino acids long. With 3 bases removed from V and 8 bases from J, the gap between germline ends came to 10 bases. CDR1 MDHEN and CDR2 SYDVKM come from the germline V gene. The CDR3 DNA sequence: TGTGCCAGCAGTTTTTTGAGCTCCGAAGCTTTCTTT. It is translated as CASSFLSSEAFF.

The chain has TRBV4-3 and TRBJ1-4; D gene uncertain. Trimming took off 4 bases at V and 0 bases at J, with 12 bases between the two ends. Germline lookup yields CDR1 LGHNA and CDR2 YSLEER. This CDR3 is 16 amino acids long. CDR3 protein: CASSRTTFPTNEKLFF. CDR3 DNA sequence: TGCGCCAGCAGCCGAACTACGTTCCCAACTAATGAAAAACTGTTTTTT.

The rearrangement uses TRBV7-9 and TRBJ1-1; tentative D call: TRBD1 (5 bases). In germline, CDR1 is SEHNR, CDR2 FQNEAQ (reference sequence). V lost 1 base and J lost 1, with 10 bases in between. The CDR3 covers 15 residues. The CDR3 protein is CASSLGGTGNTEAFF. The CDR3 DNA reads as TGTGCCAGCAGCTTAGGGGGAACAGGGAACACTGAAGCTTTCTTT.

Many counts were recorded for this clone. This chain joins TRBV15 and TRBJ2-5; 8 nucleotides align to TRBD1. Germline V CDR1 and CDR2: LNHNV, YYDKDF (reference sequence). The CDR3 totals 15 residues. The junction had 9 bases not matched to a gene; V was cut back by 4 bases and J by 5 bases. Here the CDR3 DNA reads TGTGCCACCAGCACTGGCAGGGGGCGCGGGGAGACCCAGTACTTC. Translating it yields CATSTGRGRGETQYF.

J is TRBJ2-5 and V is TRBV6-4; 11 nucleotides line up with TRBD2. Germline CDR1 and CDR2: MRHNA and SNTAGT. J lost 1 base, V lost 8 bases, and 15 bases had no gene match. The CDR3 is made up of 18 amino acids. CDR3 protein: CASPDSVGSGRAQETQYF. CDR3 nucleotide sequence: TGTGCCAGCCCAGACTCGGTGGGTAGCGGGAGGGCCCAAGAGACCCAGTACTTC.

This chain uses TRBV7-2 with TRBJ1-2; D remains ambiguous. CDR1 is SGHTA and CDR2 is FQGNSA in the germline V gene. Trimming removed 1 base at V and 8 bases at J, with 20 bases between. The CDR3 runs to 16 residues. The chain's CDR3 is CASSLGPQHPGWGYTF. The CDR3 DNA is TGTGCCAGCAGCTTAGGTCCCCAACACCCGGGATGGGGCTACACCTTC.

The rearrangement links TRBV10-3 to TRBJ2-3; 7 nucleotides align to TRBD2. V was clipped by 7 bases and J by 3 bases; unmatched bases: 7. Germline values: CDR1 ENHRY, CDR2 SYGVKD. The CDR3 is 14 amino acids. The CDR3 nucleotides are TGTGCCATCAAGTCAGGCGGGAGTACAGATACGCAGTATTTT. This translates into CAIKSGGSTDTQYF.

The chain links TRBV11-2 to TRBJ2-7, with TRBD2 matching 7 bases. V dropped 1 base and J dropped 2; count of bases not matched to a gene: 5. The CDR3 runs 15 residues. Germline CDR1 is SGHAT and CDR2 is FQNNGV. The CDR3 spells CASSLGLAETYEQYF. For the CDR3, the DNA is TGTGCCAGCAGCTTAGGACTAGCAGAGACCTACGAGCAGTACTTC.

The gene calls are TRBV3-1 (or the pseudogene TRBV3-2) and TRBJ1-6; TRBD1 agrees at 8 bases. There are 15 residues in the CDR3. The germline gives CDR1 LGHDT, CDR2 YNNKEL (reference sequence). V lost 1 base, J lost 9 bases, and 5 bases stayed unmatched. The CDR3 protein is CASSQVPGGGSPLHF. CDR3 bases: TGTGCCAGCAGCCAAGTTCCAGGGGGCGGTTCACCCCTCCACTTT.

This chain uses TRBV6-5 with TRBJ1-5; D not resolved. The germline gives CDR1 MNHEY, CDR2 SVGAGI. The CDR3 runs to 15 residues. The germline V and J ends were trimmed by 2 bases and 6 bases, with 14 bases remaining between them. For the CDR3, the DNA is TGTGCCAGCAGTTACAGCCGGGGTGCGAGTCAGCCCCAGCATTTT. Its translation: CASSYSRGASQPQHF.

This rearrangement joins TRBV20-1 to TRBJ1-4, with a possible D match to TRBD1 (5 bases). Germline-derived CDR1 and CDR2 are DFQATT and SNEGSKA (reference sequence). The CDR3 extends over 13 amino acids. Trimming removed 3 bases at V and 8 bases at J, with 13 bases between. The CDR3 coding sequence is TGCAGTGCTAGTTCCCAGGGTCCGGAAAAACTGTTTTTT. The encoded protein is CSASSQGPEKLFF.

The chain links TRBV3-1 (or the pseudogene TRBV3-2) to TRBJ2-5, with 11 nucleotides matching TRBD1. CDR3 length: 15 residues. In germline, CDR1 is LGHDT, CDR2 YNNKEL (reference sequence). The V segment lost 7 bases and the J segment 5 bases; nucleotides outside the gene matches: 9. CDR3 residues: CASILGQGAFETQYF. The CDR3 nucleotides read TGTGCCAGCATCCTCGGACAGGGGGCTTTTGAGACCCAGTACTTC.

V and J are TRBV12-3 or TRBV12-4 and TRBJ1-1; D might be TRBD1 (5 bases). V was pared by 6 bases and J by 11 bases, with 19 bases between. This CDR3 is built from 13 residues. The CDR3: CASSPARGGIAFF. The CDR3 region has the DNA TGTGCCAGCAGCCCCGCCCGGGGGGGGATTGCTTTCTTT.

This clone showed up just a few times. This chain uses TRBV27 with TRBJ1-4, with a weak D call TRBD1 (6 bases). Trimming took off 6 bases at V and 9 bases at J, with 14 bases between the two ends. The CDR3 length is 13 residues. CDR1 is MNHEY and CDR2 is SMNVEV in the germline V gene (reference sequence). CDR3 residues: CASRQGHLKKLFF. The CDR3 DNA reads as TGTGCCAGCAGACAGGGACACTTAAAAAAACTGTTTTTT.

The rearrangement uses TRBV30 and TRBJ2-3; 7 bases align to TRBD2. V shed 4 bases, J shed 7 bases, and the junction held 14 bases outside the gene matches. CDR3 length: 15 residues. Per the germline V gene, CDR1 is GTSNPN and CDR2 is SVGIG (reference sequence). The DNA for the CDR3 is TGTGCCTGGAAGGGCGGGCGGGAGAGGCAAAATACGCAGTATTTT. Amino acids: CAWKGGRERQNTQYF.

The chain employs TRBV4-2 and TRBJ1-2; D gene uncertain. The CDR3 loop spans 15 amino acids. From germline, CDR1 is LGHNA and CDR2 YNFKEQ. V dropped 4 bases and J dropped 3 bases, with 15 bases sitting between them. The CDR3 loop is CASSLSRDYDYGYTF. The CDR3 coding sequence is TGTGCCAGCAGCCTAAGTCGGGATTACGACTATGGCTACACCTTC.

The V gene is TRBV12-3 or TRBV12-4, the J gene TRBJ1-1; 7 nucleotides align to TRBD1. This CDR3 spans 11 amino acids. V shed 6 bases, J shed 10 bases, and the junction held 5 bases outside the gene matches. The CDR3 reads CASRTAGGAFF. Here the CDR3 DNA reads TGTGCCAGCAGAACGGCAGGGGGAGCTTTCTTT.

This chain connects TRBV7-9 to TRBJ2-3; D possibly corresponds to TRBD2 (5 bases). Trimming left V 5 bases short and J 3 bases short, with 9 bases between. The CDR3 spans 13 residues. The germline gives CDR1 SEHNR, CDR2 FQNEAQ (reference sequence). CDR3 nucleotides: TGTGCCAGCAGCAATGCGGGTACAGATACGCAGTATTTT. Its translation is CASSNAGTDTQYF.

J is TRBJ1-2 and V is TRBV2, with D tentatively TRBD1 (5 bases). The V gene's germline CDR1 is SNHLY and CDR2 FYNNEI. CDR3 length: 14 amino acids. V lost 7 bases to trimming and J lost 3 bases, with 15 bases between them. The CDR3 bases are TGTGCCAGCACCATCGGAGGGGCGCACTATGGCTACACCTTC. Translated, it gives CASTIGGAHYGYTF.